The rows below give T cell receptor beta chains drawn from one sample of a study of beta chain features in type 1 diabetes. The method was immunoSEQ multiplex PCR; TCRdb's version includes in-frame clones alone and lacks a portion of them. The sample includes hundreds of thousands of clones, around 12% seen only once; the top ten take approximately 0.015%. Specimen: naive CD4+ T cells from blood. These receptor sequences come from a man younger than 30 in good health. CDR3s include the opening cysteine and the closing phenylalanine or tryptophan. The order of the fields is J gene, D gene, clone size, V gene, CDR3 DNA, CDR3 protein. A D gene is named only where the DNA matches it firmly. Some rows have no size entry. The others give once, few or many, or a class for an expanded clone.

J gene: TRBJ1-2; D gene: NA; clone size: NA; V gene: TRBV6-5; CDR3 DNA: TGTGCCAGCAGTCGCTTGCCCATCAGTTATGGCTACACCTTC; CDR3 protein: CASSRLPISYGYTF
J gene: TRBJ2-1; D gene: TRBD1; clone size: NA; V gene: TRBV7-8; CDR3 DNA: TGTGCCAGCAGCTCCCGACAGGGCAACTACAATGAGCAGTTCTTC; CDR3 protein: CASSSRQGNYNEQFF
J gene: TRBJ1-1; D gene: TRBD1; clone size: few; V gene: TRBV9; CDR3 DNA: TGTGCCAGCAGCGCCCCGACAGGGGCGAACACTGAAGCTTTCTTT; CDR3 protein: CASSAPTGANTEAFF
J gene: TRBJ1-4; D gene: NA; clone size: few; V gene: TRBV28; CDR3 DNA: TGTGCCAGCAGTTTATCAGGGGCTCGAGAAAAACTGTTTTTT; CDR3 protein: CASSLSGAREKLFF
J gene: TRBJ1-3; D gene: NA; clone size: few; V gene: TRBV14; CDR3 DNA: TGTGCCAGCAGCCAAGATCCCGTGAGCTCTGGAAACACCATATATTTT; CDR3 protein: CASSQDPVSSGNTIYF
J gene: TRBJ2-1; D gene: TRBD1; clone size: few; V gene: TRBV7-6; CDR3 DNA: TGTGCCAGCAGCCCACGCGAGACAGGGTTGGTCCAACAACACAATGAGCAGTTCTTC; CDR3 protein: CASSPRETGLVQQHNEQFF
J gene: TRBJ2-5; D gene: TRBD2; clone size: NA; V gene: TRBV29-1; CDR3 DNA: TGCAGCGCCCACCAACTAGCGGGAGACACCCAAGAGACCCAGTACTTC; CDR3 protein: CSAHQLAGDTQETQYF
J gene: TRBJ1-6; D gene: NA; clone size: few; V gene: TRBV7-9; CDR3 DNA: TGTGCCAGCACCCTAAATAACAGGGTTCGGGCCCTCCACTTT; CDR3 protein: CASTLNNRVRALHF
J gene: TRBJ1-5; D gene: NA; clone size: few; V gene: TRBV6-5; CDR3 DNA: TGTGCCAGCAGTTACTCGCAGGGAAGCAATCAGCCCCAGCATTTT; CDR3 protein: CASSYSQGSNQPQHF
J gene: TRBJ2-7; D gene: NA; clone size: NA; V gene: TRBV28; CDR3 DNA: TGTGCCAGCAGCCCCATGGGCAGGTCCCCCTACGAGCAGTACTTC; CDR3 protein: CASSPMGRSPYEQYF